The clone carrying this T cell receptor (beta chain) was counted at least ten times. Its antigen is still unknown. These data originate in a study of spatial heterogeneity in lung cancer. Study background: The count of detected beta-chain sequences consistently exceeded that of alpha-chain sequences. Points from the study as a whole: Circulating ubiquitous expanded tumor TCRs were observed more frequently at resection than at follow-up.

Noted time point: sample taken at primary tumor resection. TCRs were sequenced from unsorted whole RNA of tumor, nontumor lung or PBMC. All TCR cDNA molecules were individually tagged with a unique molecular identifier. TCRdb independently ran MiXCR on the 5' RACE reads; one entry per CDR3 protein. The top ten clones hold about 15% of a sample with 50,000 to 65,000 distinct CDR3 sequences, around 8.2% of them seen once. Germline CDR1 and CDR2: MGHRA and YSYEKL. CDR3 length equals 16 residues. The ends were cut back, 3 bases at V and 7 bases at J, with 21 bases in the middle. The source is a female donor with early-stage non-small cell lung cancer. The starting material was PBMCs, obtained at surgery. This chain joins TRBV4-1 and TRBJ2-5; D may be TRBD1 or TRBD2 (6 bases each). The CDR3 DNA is TGCGCCAGCAGCCACGGAGGGACATCCAGTAGCGGGACCCAGTACTTC. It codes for CASSHGGTSSSGTQYF.